The 6 T cell receptor beta chains below were found in one sample sequenced in a study of T-cell reconstitution after alpha-beta-depleted transplantation in children. Molecular barcoding with unique molecular identifiers was used for the TCRbeta library. TCRdb called the PCR reads again in MiXCR, with one record for every CDR3 protein. The sample has approximately 120,000 distinct CDR3 sequences; about 9.5% are singletons. The input for sequencing was PBMCs, mostly from graft donor cells, taken 180 days after TCRalphabeta/CD19-depleted stem cell transplant. The receptors come from a girl less than two years old who had a stem cell transplant for combined immunodeficiency, so the T cells may come from the graft donor.

The V gene is TRBV5-1, the J gene TRBJ1-2; D might be TRBD1 (5 bases). The length of the CDR3 is 15 residues. The germline gives CDR1 SGHRS, CDR2 YFSETQ. Trimming pared 4 bases from V and 3 bases from J, leaving 16 bases between. As DNA, the CDR3 is TGCGCCAGCAGCCCCTCCCAAGGGGCTTACTATGGCTACACCTTC. Encoded protein: CASSPSQGAYYGYTF.

Only a few counts were recorded for this clonotype. This rearrangement joins TRBV7-2 to TRBJ2-2, with TRBD2 as a possible D gene (7 bases). CDR3 length: 16 residues. Trimming pared 2 bases from V and 6 bases from J, leaving 16 bases between. Per germline, CDR1 SGHTA and CDR2 FQGNSA. The CDR3 coding sequence is TGTGCCAGCAGCTTAAGTACTAGGGGGGGCTCCGGGGAGCTGTTTTTT. It encodes CASSLSTRGGSGELFF.

This clonotype was detected a few times. The gene calls are TRBV6-5 and TRBJ2-1, with a tentative D call TRBD2 (5 bases). The V gene's germline CDR1 is MNHEY and CDR2 SVGAGI. The CDR3 has 16 residues. Trimming stripped 0 bases from V and 0 bases from J, with 9 bases between. The CDR3 reads CASSYSEVHSYNEQFF. Here the CDR3 DNA reads TGTGCCAGCAGTTACTCGGAGGTGCACTCCTACAATGAGCAGTTCTTC.

In nucleotides, the CDR3 is TGTGCCAGCAGTGAAGGACAGGGAGGTTCTCCCCTCCACTTT. Residues: CASSEGQGGSPLHF. The chain uses TRBV25-1 and TRBJ1-6, with 8 bases that match TRBD1. Germline V lookup: CDR1 MGHDK, CDR2 SYGVNS. V was clipped by 2 bases and J by 13 bases; unmatched bases: 7. The CDR3 consists of 14 residues.

The chain joins TRBV5-4 to TRBJ2-7; TRBD1 matches at 10 bases. V lost 4 bases to trimming and J lost 4 bases; unmatched junction nucleotides: 8. There are 15 residues in the CDR3. Germline V gives CDR1 SGHNT, CDR2 YYREEE (reference sequence). CDR3 residues: CASSDGTGVWYEQYF. The CDR3 DNA reads as TGTGCCAGCAGCGACGGGACAGGGGTGTGGTACGAGCAGTACTTC.

Only a few counts were recorded for this clonotype. The J gene is TRBJ1-1, the V gene TRBV7-9; 9 bases map to TRBD1. The length of the CDR3 is 14 residues. Germline lookup yields CDR1 SEHNR and CDR2 FQNEAQ (reference sequence). The V gene end was trimmed by 5 bases and the J gene end by 6 bases; junction bases not matched to a gene: 7. Written as DNA, the CDR3 is TGTGCCAGCAGCCGGGACAGGGAAAGAGCTGAAGCTTTCTTT. Its protein product is CASSRDRERAEAFF. Full variable domain (missing parts from reference TRBV7-9 and TRBJ1-1): DTGVSQNPRHKITKRGQNVTFRCDPISEHNRLYWYRQTLGQGPEFLTYFQNEAQLEKSRLLSDRFSAERPKGSFSTLEIQRTEQGDSAMYLCASSRDRERAEAFFGQGTRLTVV.